What follows are 28 T cell receptor beta chains derived from one specimen sequenced in a study of T cells after yellow fever vaccination. TCRdb redid the calling of the 5' RACE reads with MiXCR, one entry per CDR3 protein. The table records 300,000 to 350,000 distinct CDR3 sequences, 3.5% to 4.5% of them present only once. The specimen was PBMCs, collected 15 days after the yellow fever booster vaccination. All receptors derive from a young man who received the YFV17D yellow fever vaccine.

This clonotype was picked up many times. V and J are TRBV4-1 and TRBJ2-5; tentatively, D is TRBD1 (6 bases). Germline V CDR1 and CDR2: MGHRA, YSYEKL. V was shortened by 4 bases and J by 7 bases, with 22 bases between the two germline ends. This CDR3 comprises 16 residues. The CDR3 loop reads CASSPTGTPERGTQYF. CDR3 nucleotides: TGCGCCAGCAGCCCAACCGGGACACCGGAACGAGGGACCCAGTACTTC.

This clonotype was counted many times. V is TRBV7-9 and J is TRBJ2-7; 7 bases map to TRBD1. CDR1 and CDR2 (germline): SEHNR, FQNEAQ (reference sequence). The CDR3 contains 13 residues. After removal of 5 bases from V and 2 bases from J, the junction contained 3 bases not matched to a gene. The CDR3 reads CASSPTGAYEQYF. The CDR3 nucleotides read TGTGCCAGCAGCCCCACAGGGGCCTACGAGCAGTACTTC.

The V gene is TRBV9, the J gene TRBJ2-7; possibly TRBD2 for D (7 bases). The germline gives CDR1 SGDLS, CDR2 YYNGEE. The CDR3 runs to 15 residues. V was trimmed by 0 bases and J by 3 bases, leaving 13 bases between them. DNA of the CDR3: TGTGCCAGCAGCGTAGAGGGGGGGGGAGGCTACGAGCAGTACTTC. Encoded protein: CASSVEGGGGYEQYF. The whole variable domain, filled in from reference TRBV9 and TRBJ2-7, reads DSGVTQTPKHLITATGQRVTLRCSPRSGDLSVYWYQQSLDQGLQFLIQYYNGEERAKGNILERFSAQQFPDLHSELNLSSLELGDSALYFCASSVEGGGGYEQYFGPGTRLTVT.

The table lists this clonotype with a few counts. V is TRBV28 and J is TRBJ2-1, with D possibly TRBD1 on 6 matching bases. Trimming removed 7 bases from V and 8 bases from J, with 12 bases in between. This CDR3 has 12 amino acids. Germline V lookup: CDR1 MDHEN, CDR2 SYDVKM. CDR3 amino acids: CASKLKGDEQFF. Written as DNA, the CDR3 is TGTGCCAGCAAACTCAAGGGGGATGAGCAGTTCTTC.

Ten or more counts support this clonotype. J is TRBJ1-2 and V is TRBV7-9; no firm D call. Germline V gene data show CDR1 as SEHNR and CDR2 as FQNEAQ (reference sequence). The CDR3 runs 11 residues. The germline V and J ends were trimmed by 5 bases and 8 bases, with 9 bases remaining between them. CDR3 in amino acids: CASSPATGYTF. The CDR3 DNA reads TGTGCCAGCAGCCCCGCAACGGGCTACACCTTC.

This clonotype was counted only a few times. In DNA, the CDR3 is TGTGCCAGCAGTCCGGTTCCAGGGGCCACCAATCAGCCCCAGCATTTT. It codes for CASSPVPGATNQPQHF. The V call is TRBV27, the J call TRBJ1-5; D possibly corresponds to TRBD1 (6 bases). Between the trimmed V and J ends, which lost 5 bases and 3 bases, there was a span of 17 bases. The CDR3 totals 16 residues. Germline assignment: CDR1 MNHEY and CDR2 SMNVEV (reference sequence).

This clonotype has ten or more counts. The chain is built from TRBV11-2 and TRBJ2-3, with 8 nucleotides matching TRBD2. V dropped 2 bases and J dropped 2; count of bases not matched to a gene: 6. In germline, CDR1 is SGHAT, CDR2 FQNNGV. The CDR3 consists of 16 residues. DNA of the CDR3: TGTGCCAGCAGCTTATTAGCGGGAACCCTCACAGATACGCAGTATTTT. This sequence encodes CASSLLAGTLTDTQYF.

Regarding this clonotype: The germline gene is not matched at one end of the junction; a read error may be the cause. In DNA form, the CDR3 reads TGTGCCTGCAGCTTAGGGGCCAGAAATTCACCCCTCCACTTT. It encodes CACSLGARNSPLHF. The rearrangement joins TRBV7-9 to TRBJ1-6; tentatively, D is TRBD1 (5 bases). Germline loops: CDR1 SEHNR, CDR2 FQNEAQ (reference sequence). The CDR3 totals 14 residues.

This clonotype came up many times. The chain links TRBV18 to TRBJ2-5, with D unclear. The V and J ends lost 7 bases and 0 bases respectively, with 6 bases between them. Looked up from germline, CDR1 is KGHSH and CDR2 is LQKENI. The CDR3 consists of 12 residues. This CDR3 is CASCGDQETQYF. CDR3 nucleotides: TGTGCCAGCTGTGGGGACCAAGAGACCCAGTACTTC.

The rearrangement joins TRBV7-2 to TRBJ1-5; a possible D gene is TRBD1 (6 bases). Germline V lookup: CDR1 SGHTA, CDR2 FQGNSA. V shed 3 bases and J shed 5 bases, with 11 bases lying between them. This CDR3 is 14 amino acids long. CDR3 DNA sequence: TGTGCCAGCAGCTTCGACGGGGGCTATCAGCCCCAGCATTTT. Amino acids: CASSFDGGYQPQHF.

This clonotype was detected ten times or more. The chain links TRBV29-1 to TRBJ1-1, with 7 nucleotides matching TRBD1. Per the germline V gene, CDR1 is SQVTM and CDR2 is ANQGSEA. This CDR3 has 14 amino acids. V gave up 5 bases and J gave up 3 bases; unmatched junction bases: 9. CDR3 sequence reads: CSVLLRGLDTEAFF. The CDR3 coding sequence is TGCAGCGTTTTGTTAAGGGGGCTTGACACTGAAGCTTTCTTT. Full variable domain (rest looked up from reference TRBV29-1 and TRBJ1-1): SAVISQKPSRDICQRGTSLTIQCQVDSQVTMMFWYRQQPGQSLTLIATANQGSEATYESGFVIDKFPISRPNLTFSTLTVSNMSPEDSSIYLCSVLLRGLDTEAFFGQGTRLTVV.

This clonotype has a handful of counts. The J gene is TRBJ2-7, the V gene TRBV19, with unresolved D. Between the trimmed V and J ends, which lost 7 bases and 2 bases, there was a span of 15 bases. The germline V gene has CDR1 LNHDA and CDR2 SQIVND (reference sequence). CDR3 length: 14 amino acids. The CDR3 DNA is TGTGCCAGTACCTCCAGCACGGCCCCCTACGAGCAGTACGTC. This gives the protein CASTSSTAPYEQYV.

This clonotype showed up many times. This chain links TRBV7-2 with TRBJ1-6; 7 bases map to TRBD1. J was trimmed by 11 bases and V by 5 bases; bases with no gene match: 9. This CDR3 contains 14 residues. CDR1 is SGHTA, CDR2 FQGNSA, per germline. In DNA, the CDR3 is TGTGCCAGCAGCGCTACAGGGGAAGGGCCACCCCTCCACTTT. Amino acid sequence: CASSATGEGPPLHF.

This clonotype showed up many times. The chain links TRBV6-5 to TRBJ2-5; 9 positions match TRBD2. CDR3 length: 14 amino acids. Losses at the gene ends were 0 bases for V and 4 bases for J; bases not matched to a gene: 0. Germline lookup yields CDR1 MNHEY and CDR2 SVGAGI. The CDR3 coding sequence is TGTGCCAGCAGTTACTCGACTAGCGGAGAGACCCAGTACTTC. Protein: CASSYSTSGETQYF.

This clonotype was picked up a small number of times. The V and J genes are TRBV12-3 or TRBV12-4 and TRBJ2-5; 7 bases are shared with TRBD1. V trimming: 4 bases; J trimming: 4 bases; junction bases outside the gene matches: 12. There are 16 residues in the CDR3. The CDR3 loop is CASSSGDSSGGETQYF. In nucleotides, the CDR3 is TGTGCCAGCAGTTCCGGGGACAGCTCGGGTGGAGAGACCCAGTACTTC.

This clonotype was seen a handful of times. CDR3 nucleotide sequence: TGTGCCAGCAGCCCGGGGCACGGTCTTGACGAGCAGTACTTC. Its protein product is CASSPGHGLDEQYF. This chain links TRBV7-9 with TRBJ2-7; possibly TRBD1 or TRBD2 for D (5 bases each). The CDR3 is 14 residues long. The V gene's germline CDR1 is SEHNR and CDR2 FQNEAQ (reference sequence). V was shortened by 5 bases and J by 5 bases, with 16 bases between the two germline ends.

This clonotype was recorded at least ten times. The chain links TRBV6-5 to TRBJ2-1; D remains ambiguous. CDR1 and CDR2 (germline): MNHEY, SVGAGI. This CDR3 has 11 residues. Deletions cut 5 bases from V and 9 bases from J, with 8 bases between. The CDR3 DNA reads as TGTGCCAGCAGTAACTACGGTGAGCAGTTCTTC. Amino acid sequence: CASSNYGEQFF.

This clonotype occurred many times. The chain has TRBV27 and TRBJ2-7; D is unclear. Germline V lookup: CDR1 MNHEY, CDR2 SMNVEV (reference sequence). The germline V and J ends were trimmed by 6 bases and 2 bases, with 20 bases remaining between them. The CDR3 has 16 amino acids. This CDR3 reads CASSSLTSAVTYEQYF. CDR3 coding DNA: TGTGCCAGCAGCTCCCTTACCTCGGCGGTGACCTACGAGCAGTACTTC.

This clonotype was seen at least ten times. The chain uses TRBV4-1 and TRBJ2-3; no reliable D call. Germline-derived CDR1 and CDR2 are MGHRA and YSYEKL. This CDR3 has 16 amino acids. Trimming removed 2 bases from V and 2 bases from J, with 14 bases in between. The CDR3 reads CASSQLGASVTDTQYF. The CDR3 DNA is TGCGCCAGCAGCCAATTAGGTGCGTCCGTCACAGATACGCAGTATTTT.

The sample holds many counts of this clonotype. The gene calls are TRBV7-2 and TRBJ1-2; D unresolved. Trimming left V 2 bases short and J 6 bases short, with 13 bases between. Germline lookup yields CDR1 SGHTA and CDR2 FQGNSA. The CDR3 is 14 residues long. The CDR3 spells CASSLRGLSHGYTF. The CDR3 region has the DNA TGTGCCAGCAGCTTACGGGGATTGTCGCATGGCTACACCTTC.

This clonotype was seen repeatedly, ten times or more. The rearrangement links TRBV4-3 to TRBJ2-1; D may correspond to TRBD1 or TRBD2 (6 bases each). Trimming stripped 3 bases from V and 8 bases from J, with 20 bases between. The CDR3 extends over 16 amino acids. Germline V gene lookup returns CDR1 LGHNA and CDR2 YSLEER. Here the CDR3 reads CASSQGTFGGGDEQFF. For the CDR3, the DNA is TGCGCCAGCAGCCAGGGGACATTCGGGGGCGGGGATGAGCAGTTCTTC.

This clonotype came up many times. This chain joins TRBV6-2 or TRBV6-3 and TRBJ2-2; D not resolved. From germline, CDR1 is MNHEY and CDR2 SVGEGT. With 5 bases removed from V and 0 bases from J, the gap between germline ends came to 7 bases. CDR3 size: 14 residues. CDR3 DNA: TGTGCCAGCAGTATCTATCCGAACACCGGGGAGCTGTTTTTT. This encodes CASSIYPNTGELFF.

The chain links TRBV20-1 to TRBJ1-2; possibly TRBD1 for D (6 bases). V gave up 3 bases and J gave up 7 bases, with 15 bases separating them. CDR1 and CDR2 from the germline V gene are DFQATT and SNEGSKA (reference sequence). The CDR3 has 13 residues. This chain's CDR3 is CSARATGSFGYTF. CDR3 coding DNA: TGCAGTGCTAGGGCTACAGGGTCCTTTGGCTACACCTTC.

This clonotype was observed at least ten times. V is TRBV15 and J is TRBJ1-2; D gene unclear. V was shortened by 2 bases and J by 6 bases, with 10 bases between the two germline ends. CDR3 size: 13 residues. Germline V gives CDR1 LNHNV, CDR2 YYDKDF (reference sequence). The CDR3 DNA sequence: TGTGCCACCAGCAGAACTCTGAGCGATGGCTACACCTTC. This codes for CATSRTLSDGYTF.

The table lists this clonotype with a few counts. The chain uses TRBV20-1 and TRBJ1-1; TRBD1 agrees at 8 bases. Germline V lookup: CDR1 DFQATT, CDR2 SNEGSKA (reference sequence). Losses at the gene ends were 2 bases for V and 0 bases for J; bases not matched to a gene: 8. The CDR3 extends over 16 amino acids. CDR3 sequence (DNA): TGCAGTGCTAGACGTAAGGAACAGGGGGTGAACACTGAAGCTTTCTTT. Its protein is CSARRKEQGVNTEAFF.

This rearrangement joins TRBV5-1 to TRBJ1-1; D unresolved. Per the germline V gene, CDR1 is SGHRS and CDR2 is YFSETQ. There are 15 residues in the CDR3. Trimming cost V 0 bases and J 1 base, with 10 bases left between them. The CDR3 region is CASSLGLLENTEAFF. CDR3 bases: TGCGCCAGCAGCTTGGGGCTACTAGAGAACACTGAAGCTTTCTTT.

This clonotype was seen more than once but under ten times. This chain links TRBV7-2 with TRBJ1-5, with 8 bases that match TRBD1. Germline-derived CDR1 and CDR2 are SGHTA and FQGNSA. The junction had 12 bases not matched to a gene; V was cut back by 1 base and J by 7 bases. The CDR3 runs to 17 residues. The CDR3 DNA reads as TGTGCCAGCAGCTTAGGAGCAGGGGGCGACTTGGCACAGCCCCAGCATTTT. Its translation is CASSLGAGGDLAQPQHF.

CDR3 in DNA: TGTGCCACCAGTGATTTGGGAGACAGGGGCAATCAGCCCCAGCATTTT. It codes for CATSDLGDRGNQPQHF. The genes are TRBV24-1 and TRBJ1-5; 7 nucleotides line up with TRBD1. V shed 0 bases and J 2 bases; nucleotides not matched to a gene: 3. The CDR3 is 16 residues long. From germline, CDR1 is KGHDR and CDR2 SFDVKD.